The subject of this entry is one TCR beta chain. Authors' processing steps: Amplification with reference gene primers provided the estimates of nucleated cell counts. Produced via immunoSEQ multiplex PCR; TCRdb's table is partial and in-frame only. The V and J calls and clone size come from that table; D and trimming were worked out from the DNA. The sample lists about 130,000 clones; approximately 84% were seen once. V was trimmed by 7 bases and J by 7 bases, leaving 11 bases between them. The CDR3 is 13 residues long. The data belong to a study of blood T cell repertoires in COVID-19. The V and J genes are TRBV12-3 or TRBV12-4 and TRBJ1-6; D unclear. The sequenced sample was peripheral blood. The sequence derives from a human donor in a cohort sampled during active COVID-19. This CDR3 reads CASTVGGNSPLHF. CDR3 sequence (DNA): TGTGCCAGCACTGTAGGAGGGAATTCACCCCTCCACTTT.